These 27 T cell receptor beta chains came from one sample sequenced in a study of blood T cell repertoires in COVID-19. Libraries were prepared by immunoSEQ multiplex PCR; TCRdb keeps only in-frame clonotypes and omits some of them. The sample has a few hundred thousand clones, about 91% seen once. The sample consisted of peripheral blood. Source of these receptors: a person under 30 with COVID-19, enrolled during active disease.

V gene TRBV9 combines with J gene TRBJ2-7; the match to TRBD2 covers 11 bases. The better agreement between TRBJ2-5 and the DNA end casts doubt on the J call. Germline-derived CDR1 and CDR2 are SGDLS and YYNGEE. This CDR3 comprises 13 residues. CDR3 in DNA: TGTGCCAGCAGTCCTGGGACTAGCGGGACCCAGTACTTC. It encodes CASSPGTSGTQYF.

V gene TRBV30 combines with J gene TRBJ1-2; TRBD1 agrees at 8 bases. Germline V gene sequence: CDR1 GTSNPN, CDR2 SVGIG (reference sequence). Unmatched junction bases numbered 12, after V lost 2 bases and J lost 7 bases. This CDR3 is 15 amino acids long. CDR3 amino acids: CAWSLGDRIGGGYTF. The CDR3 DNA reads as TGTGCCTGGAGTCTTGGGGACAGGATTGGGGGTGGCTACACCTTC.

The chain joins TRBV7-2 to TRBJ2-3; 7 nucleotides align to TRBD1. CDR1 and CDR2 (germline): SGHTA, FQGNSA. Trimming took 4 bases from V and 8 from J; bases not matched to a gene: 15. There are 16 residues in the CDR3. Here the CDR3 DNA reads TGTGCCAGCAGCTCCCCCGGACAGGTGGAAGAAGGTACGCAGTATTTT. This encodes CASSSPGQVEEGTQYF. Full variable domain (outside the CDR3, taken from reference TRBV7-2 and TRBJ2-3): GAGVSQSPSNKVTEKGKDVELRCDPISGHTALYWYRQSLGQGLEFLIYFQGNSAPDKSGLPSDRFSAERTGGSVSTLTIQRTQQEDSAVYLCASSSPGQVEEGTQYFGPGTRLTVL.

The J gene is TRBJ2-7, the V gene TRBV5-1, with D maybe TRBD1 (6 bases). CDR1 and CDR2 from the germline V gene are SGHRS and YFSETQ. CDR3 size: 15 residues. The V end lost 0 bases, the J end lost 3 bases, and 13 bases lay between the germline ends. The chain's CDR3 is CASSLEGGHLYEQYF. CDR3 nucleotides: TGCGCCAGCAGCTTGGAAGGGGGACACCTCTACGAGCAGTACTTC.

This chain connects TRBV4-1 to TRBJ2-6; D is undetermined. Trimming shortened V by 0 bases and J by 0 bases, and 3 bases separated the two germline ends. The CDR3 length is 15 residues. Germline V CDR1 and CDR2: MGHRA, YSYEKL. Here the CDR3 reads CASSQDSSGANVLTF. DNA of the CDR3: TGCGCCAGCAGCCAAGACAGCTCTGGGGCCAACGTCCTGACTTTC.

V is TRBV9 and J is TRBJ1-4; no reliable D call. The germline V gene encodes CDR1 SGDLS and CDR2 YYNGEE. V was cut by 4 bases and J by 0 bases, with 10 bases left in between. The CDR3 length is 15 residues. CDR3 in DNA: TGTGCCAGCAGCCCAGAGGGTGCAACTAATGAAAAACTGTTTTTT. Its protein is CASSPEGATNEKLFF. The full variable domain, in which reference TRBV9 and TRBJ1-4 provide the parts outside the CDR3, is DSGVTQTPKHLITATGQRVTLRCSPRSGDLSVYWYQQSLDQGLQFLIQYYNGEERAKGNILERFSAQQFPDLHSELNLSSLELGDSALYFCASSPEGATNEKLFFGSGTQLSVL.

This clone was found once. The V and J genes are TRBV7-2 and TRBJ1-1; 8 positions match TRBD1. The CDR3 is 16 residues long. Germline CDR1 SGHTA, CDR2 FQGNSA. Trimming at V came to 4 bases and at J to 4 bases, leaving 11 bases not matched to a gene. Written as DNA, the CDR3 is TGTGCCAGCAGCTACCCCAGGGGGCGGGCCCCCACTGAAGCTTTCTTT. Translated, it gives CASSYPRGRAPTEAFF.

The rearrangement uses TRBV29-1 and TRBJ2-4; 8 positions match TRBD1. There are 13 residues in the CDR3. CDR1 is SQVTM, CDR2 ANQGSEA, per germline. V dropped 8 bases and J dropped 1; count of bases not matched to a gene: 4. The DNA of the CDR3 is TGCAGCACCAGGGGGCGGGCCAAAAACATTCAGTACTTC. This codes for CSTRGRAKNIQYF.

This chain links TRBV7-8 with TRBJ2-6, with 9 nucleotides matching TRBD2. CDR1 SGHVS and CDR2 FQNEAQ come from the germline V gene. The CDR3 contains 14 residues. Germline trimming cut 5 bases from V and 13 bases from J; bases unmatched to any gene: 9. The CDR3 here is CASSLGRLAGVLTF. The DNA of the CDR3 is TGTGCCAGCAGCCTAGGTAGGCTAGCGGGGGTCCTGACTTTC.

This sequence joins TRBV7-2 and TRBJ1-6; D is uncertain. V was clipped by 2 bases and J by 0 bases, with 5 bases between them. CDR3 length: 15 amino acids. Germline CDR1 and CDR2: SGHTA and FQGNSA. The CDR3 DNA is TGTGCCAGCAGCTTACCCTCCTCCTATAATTCACCCCTCCACTTT. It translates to CASSLPSSYNSPLHF.

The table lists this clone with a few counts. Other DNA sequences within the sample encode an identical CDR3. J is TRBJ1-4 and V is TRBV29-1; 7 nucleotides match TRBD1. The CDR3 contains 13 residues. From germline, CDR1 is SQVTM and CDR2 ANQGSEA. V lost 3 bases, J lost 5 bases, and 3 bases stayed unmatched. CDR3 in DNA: TGCAGCGTTGATCCAGGGGGAAATGAAAAACTGTTTTTT. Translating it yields CSVDPGGNEKLFF. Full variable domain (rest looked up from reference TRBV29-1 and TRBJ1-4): SAVISQKPSRDICQRGTSLTIQCQVDSQVTMMFWYRQQPGQSLTLIATANQGSEATYESGFVIDKFPISRPNLTFSTLTVSNMSPEDSSIYLCSVDPGGNEKLFFGSGTQLSVL.

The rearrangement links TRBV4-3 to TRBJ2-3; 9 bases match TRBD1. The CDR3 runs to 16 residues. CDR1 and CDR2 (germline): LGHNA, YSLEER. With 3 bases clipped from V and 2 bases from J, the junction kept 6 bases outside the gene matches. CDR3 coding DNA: TGCGCCAGCAGCCATGCAGGGACAGGGAACACAGATACGCAGTATTTT. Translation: CASSHAGTGNTDTQYF.

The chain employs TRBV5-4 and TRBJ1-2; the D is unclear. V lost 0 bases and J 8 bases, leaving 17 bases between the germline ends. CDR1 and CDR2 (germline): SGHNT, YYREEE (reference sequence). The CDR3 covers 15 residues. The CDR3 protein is CASSLVLNFSGGYTF. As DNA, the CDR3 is TGTGCCAGCAGCTTGGTCCTTAACTTTTCGGGGGGCTACACCTTC.

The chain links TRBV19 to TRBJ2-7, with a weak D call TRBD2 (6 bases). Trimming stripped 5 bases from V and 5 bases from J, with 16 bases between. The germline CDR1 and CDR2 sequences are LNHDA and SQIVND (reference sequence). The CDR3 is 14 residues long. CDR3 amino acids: CASSLSGGVNEQYF. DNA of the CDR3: TGTGCCAGTAGTCTATCCGGGGGAGTTAACGAGCAGTACTTC.

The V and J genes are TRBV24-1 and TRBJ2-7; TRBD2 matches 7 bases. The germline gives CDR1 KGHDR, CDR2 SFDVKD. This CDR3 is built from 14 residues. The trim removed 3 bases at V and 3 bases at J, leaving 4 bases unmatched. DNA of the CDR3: TGTGCCACCAGTGATAGAGGGACTATCTACGAGCAGTACTTC. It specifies CATSDRGTIYEQYF.

DNA for the CDR3: TGTGCCAGCAGCCGACTCGGCAACGAGCAGTACTTC. This gives the protein CASSRLGNEQYF. The chain couples TRBV6-5 to TRBJ2-7; no definite D call. V dropped 6 bases and J dropped 5 bases, with 11 bases sitting between them. Germline-derived CDR1 and CDR2 are MNHEY and SVGAGI. This CDR3 is built from 12 residues.

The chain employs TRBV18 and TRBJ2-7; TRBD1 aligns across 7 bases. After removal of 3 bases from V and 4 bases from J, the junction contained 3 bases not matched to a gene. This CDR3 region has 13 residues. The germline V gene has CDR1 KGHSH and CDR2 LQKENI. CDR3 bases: TGTGCCAGCTCACCCCAGGACAGGTACGAGCAGTACTTC. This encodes CASSPQDRYEQYF.

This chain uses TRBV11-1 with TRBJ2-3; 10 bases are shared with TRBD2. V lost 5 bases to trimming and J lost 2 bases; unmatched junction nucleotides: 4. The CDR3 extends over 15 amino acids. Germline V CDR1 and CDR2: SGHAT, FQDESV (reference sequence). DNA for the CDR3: TGTGCCAGCAGCCCTAGCGGGAGAGACACAGATACGCAGTATTTT. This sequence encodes CASSPSGRDTDTQYF.

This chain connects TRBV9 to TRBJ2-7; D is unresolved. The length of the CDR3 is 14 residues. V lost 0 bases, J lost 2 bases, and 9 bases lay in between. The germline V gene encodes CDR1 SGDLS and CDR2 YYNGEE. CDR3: CASSVEPNTYEQYF. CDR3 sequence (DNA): TGTGCCAGCAGCGTAGAGCCGAATACCTACGAGCAGTACTTC.

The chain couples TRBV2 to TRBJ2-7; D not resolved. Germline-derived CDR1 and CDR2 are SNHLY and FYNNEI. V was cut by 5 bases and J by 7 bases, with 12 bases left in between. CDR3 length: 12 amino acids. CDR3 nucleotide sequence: TGTGCCAGCAGTCAATCGGGTGGGGAGCAGTACTTC. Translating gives CASSQSGGEQYF.

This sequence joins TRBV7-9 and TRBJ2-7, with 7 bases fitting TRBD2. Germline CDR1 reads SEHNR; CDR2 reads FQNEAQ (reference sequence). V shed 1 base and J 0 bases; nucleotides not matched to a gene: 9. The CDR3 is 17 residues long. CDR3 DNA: TGTGCCAGCAGCTTAGATACTAGCGTTTACAGCTCCTACGAGCAGTACTTC. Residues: CASSLDTSVYSSYEQYF. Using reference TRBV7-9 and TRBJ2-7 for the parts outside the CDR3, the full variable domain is DTGVSQNPRHKITKRGQNVTFRCDPISEHNRLYWYRQTLGQGPEFLTYFQNEAQLEKSRLLSDRFSAERPKGSFSTLEIQRTEQGDSAMYLCASSLDTSVYSSYEQYFGPGTRLTVT.

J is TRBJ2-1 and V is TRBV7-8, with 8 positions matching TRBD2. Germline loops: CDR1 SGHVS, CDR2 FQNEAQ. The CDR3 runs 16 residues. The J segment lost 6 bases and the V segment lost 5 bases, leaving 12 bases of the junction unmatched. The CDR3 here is CASSRRRAGVGNEQFF. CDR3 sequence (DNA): TGTGCCAGCAGCCGGAGAAGAGCGGGAGTCGGCAATGAGCAGTTCTTC.

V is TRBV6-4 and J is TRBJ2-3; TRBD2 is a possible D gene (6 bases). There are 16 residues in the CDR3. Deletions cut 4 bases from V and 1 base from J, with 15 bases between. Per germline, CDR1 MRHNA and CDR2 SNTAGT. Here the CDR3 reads CASSVGGKYGTDTQYF. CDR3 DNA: TGTGCCAGCAGTGTCGGGGGAAAGTATGGCACAGATACGCAGTATTTT.

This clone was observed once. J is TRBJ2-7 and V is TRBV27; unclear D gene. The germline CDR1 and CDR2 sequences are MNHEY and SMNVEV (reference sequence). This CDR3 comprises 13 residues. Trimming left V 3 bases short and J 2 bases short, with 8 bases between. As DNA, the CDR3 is TGTGCCAGCAGTTTCGACTCCACCTACGAGCAGTACTTC. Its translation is CASSFDSTYEQYF.

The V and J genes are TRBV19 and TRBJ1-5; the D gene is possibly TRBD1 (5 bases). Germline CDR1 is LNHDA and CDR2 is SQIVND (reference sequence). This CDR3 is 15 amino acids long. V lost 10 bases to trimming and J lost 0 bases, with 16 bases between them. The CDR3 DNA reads TGTGCCACGTGGGCCCAGGGTCATAGCAATCAGCCCCAGCATTTT. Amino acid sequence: CATWAQGHSNQPQHF.

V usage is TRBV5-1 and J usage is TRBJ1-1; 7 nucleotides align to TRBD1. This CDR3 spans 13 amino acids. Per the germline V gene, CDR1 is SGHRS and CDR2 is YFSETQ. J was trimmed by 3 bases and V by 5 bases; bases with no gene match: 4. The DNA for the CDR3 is TGCGCCAGCAGAGGAACAGGGGACACTGAAGCTTTCTTT. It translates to CASRGTGDTEAFF.

The CDR3 reads CASSLDGRLQETQYF. CDR3 coding DNA: TGTGCCAGCAGCTTGGACGGCAGACTCCAAGAGACCCAGTACTTC. The chain carries TRBV5-5 and TRBJ2-5, with unresolved D. Trimming removed 0 bases from V and 1 base from J, with 10 bases in between. Germline CDR1 SGHKS, CDR2 YYEKEE (reference sequence). The CDR3 consists of 15 residues.